A selection of T cell receptor beta chains follows, all from one sample in a study of CD8+ T cells in alopecia areata. Produced via immunoSEQ multiplex PCR; TCRdb's table is partial and in-frame only. The sample contains around 120,000 clones, around 58% of which appear only once. The input for sequencing was CD8+ T cells sorted from blood, taken at week 4, from a patient treated with tofacitinib. These receptor sequences come from a human donor with alopecia areata. Both conserved end residues are part of each CDR3. A D gene is named only where the DNA matches it firmly. Not every row has a clone size; where given, it reads once, few, many or a size class.

d_call: .; clone_size: few; j_call: TRBJ2-7; v_call: TRBV30; cdr3_aa: CAWSVMAGSEQYF; cdr3_nt: TGTGCCTGGAGTGTAATGGCCGGTAGCGAGCAGTACTTC
d_call: .; clone_size: .; j_call: TRBJ2-5; v_call: TRBV7-7; cdr3_aa: CASSLTGAIKETQYF; cdr3_nt: TGTGCTAGCAGCTTAACCGGGGCCATAAAAGAGACCCAGTACTTC
d_call: .; clone_size: .; j_call: TRBJ2-3; v_call: TRBV11-2; cdr3_aa: CASSLDFTDTQYF; cdr3_nt: TGTGCCAGCAGCTTGGACTTCACAGATACGCAGTATTTT
d_call: TRBD1; clone_size: .; j_call: TRBJ1-2; v_call: TRBV5-1; cdr3_aa: CASSGGGWGYTF; cdr3_nt: TGCGCCAGCAGCGGAGGGGGCTGGGGCTACACCTTC
d_call: .; clone_size: few; j_call: TRBJ1-1; v_call: TRBV29-1; cdr3_aa: CSALSGGTEAFF; cdr3_nt: TGCAGCGCACTGTCGGGGGGCACTGAAGCTTTCTTT
d_call: .; clone_size: .; j_call: TRBJ2-7; v_call: TRBV5-1; cdr3_aa: CASSLGVPTGHFHEQYF; cdr3_nt: TGCGCCAGCAGCTTGGGGGTACCGACAGGCCACTTCCACGAGCAGTACTTC
d_call: .; clone_size: .; j_call: TRBJ2-6; v_call: TRBV6-5; cdr3_aa: CASSYEWDLGANVLTF; cdr3_nt: TGTGCCAGCAGTTACGAATGGGACCTTGGGGCCAACGTCCTGACTTTC
d_call: TRBD1; clone_size: .; j_call: TRBJ1-1; v_call: TRBV30; cdr3_aa: CAQRQGIWTEAFF; cdr3_nt: TGTGCCCAGAGACAGGGAATATGGACTGAAGCTTTCTTT
d_call: .; clone_size: few; j_call: TRBJ2-1; v_call: TRBV29-1; cdr3_aa: CSVEDRGNEQFF; cdr3_nt: TGCAGCGTTGAAGATAGAGGGAATGAGCAGTTCTTC
d_call: TRBD1; clone_size: .; j_call: TRBJ2-1; v_call: TRBV13; cdr3_aa: CASSLDRVEQFF; cdr3_nt: TGTGCCAGCAGCTTGGACAGGGTTGAGCAGTTCTTC
d_call: .; clone_size: .; j_call: TRBJ2-7; v_call: TRBV29-1; cdr3_aa: CSVGESYEQYF; cdr3_nt: TGCAGCGTTGGGGAGAGCTACGAGCAGTACTTC
d_call: .; clone_size: .; j_call: TRBJ1-4; v_call: TRBV23-1; cdr3_aa: CASSNVAEREHEKLFF; cdr3_nt: TGCGCCAGCAGTAATGTCGCAGAGAGGGAGCATGAAAAACTGTTTTTT
d_call: .; clone_size: .; j_call: TRBJ2-1; v_call: TRBV30; cdr3_aa: CAWSVDRYNEQFF; cdr3_nt: TGTGCCTGGAGTGTAGACAGGTACAATGAGCAGTTCTTC
d_call: TRBD2; clone_size: .; j_call: TRBJ2-2; v_call: TRBV29-1; cdr3_aa: CSVALAVDPGELFF; cdr3_nt: TGCAGCGTTGCTCTAGCGGTTGACCCCGGGGAGCTGTTTTTT
d_call: .; clone_size: few; j_call: TRBJ1-6; v_call: TRBV5-1; cdr3_aa: CASSLGGQDLHF; cdr3_nt: TGCGCCAGCAGCTTGGGGGGACAAGACCTCCACTTT
d_call: TRBD1; clone_size: .; j_call: TRBJ2-5; v_call: TRBV4-1; cdr3_aa: CASSRNRGEQETQYF; cdr3_nt: TGCGCCAGCAGCCGAAACAGGGGGGAGCAAGAGACCCAGTACTTC
d_call: TRBD1; clone_size: .; j_call: TRBJ2-7; v_call: TRBV9; cdr3_aa: CASSERDSPYEQYF; cdr3_nt: TGTGCCAGCAGCGAACGGGACAGCCCCTACGAGCAGTACTTC
d_call: .; clone_size: .; j_call: TRBJ1-1; v_call: TRBV27; cdr3_aa: CASSLGLMTRLGEAFF; cdr3_nt: TGTGCCAGCAGTTTAGGGCTGATGACTCGGTTGGGGGAAGCTTTCTTT
d_call: .; clone_size: .; j_call: TRBJ1-2; v_call: TRBV18; cdr3_aa: CASSYAGSNYGYTF; cdr3_nt: TGTGCCAGCTCCTATGCAGGGAGTAACTATGGCTACACCTTC
d_call: .; clone_size: .; j_call: TRBJ2-7; v_call: TRBV29-1; cdr3_aa: CSVEDWGGSYEQYF; cdr3_nt: TGCAGCGTTGAAGACTGGGGTGGAAGCTACGAGCAGTACTTC
d_call: .; clone_size: few; j_call: TRBJ2-2; v_call: TRBV29-1; cdr3_aa: CSFRTETNTGELFF; cdr3_nt: TGCAGCTTCCGGACTGAGACGAACACCGGGGAGCTGTTTTTT
d_call: TRBD2; clone_size: .; j_call: TRBJ2-3; v_call: TRBV30; cdr3_aa: CAWSRAGGITDTQYF; cdr3_nt: TGTGCCTGGAGTCGAGCGGGGGGAATCACAGATACGCAGTATTTT
d_call: TRBD1; clone_size: .; j_call: TRBJ2-7; v_call: TRBV29-1; cdr3_aa: CSVEDTARTGDSYEQYF; cdr3_nt: TGCAGCGTTGAAGATACGGCCAGGACAGGGGATTCCTACGAGCAGTACTTC
d_call: TRBD2; clone_size: .; j_call: TRBJ2-5; v_call: TRBV5-6; cdr3_aa: CASSLERGETQYF; cdr3_nt: TGTGCCAGCAGCTTGGAGCGGGGTGAGACCCAGTACTTC
d_call: .; clone_size: .; j_call: TRBJ1-1; v_call: TRBV9; cdr3_aa: CASSVGIGGLNTEAFF; cdr3_nt: TGTGCCAGCAGCGTAGGGATAGGGGGATTGAACACTGAAGCTTTCTTT
d_call: .; clone_size: few; j_call: TRBJ1-2; v_call: TRBV13; cdr3_aa: CASMARDGAVIYGYTF; cdr3_nt: TGTGCCAGCATGGCCCGGGACGGTGCGGTAATCTATGGCTACACCTTC
d_call: TRBD1; clone_size: .; j_call: TRBJ1-6; v_call: TRBV27; cdr3_aa: CASSRQGGNSPLHF; cdr3_nt: TGTGCCAGCAGTCGACAGGGTGGAAATTCACCCCTCCACTTT
d_call: TRBD1; clone_size: .; j_call: TRBJ2-1; v_call: TRBV6-6; cdr3_aa: CASSHRDRGYNEQFF; cdr3_nt: TGTGCCAGCAGCCACCGGGACAGGGGCTACAATGAGCAGTTCTTC